The rows below give T cell receptor beta chains drawn from one sample of a study of blood T cell repertoires in COVID-19. Generated by immunoSEQ multiplex PCR, the TCRdb table keeps only in-frame clones and is missing some. Among about 160,000 clones listed, under 85% were seen once. Sequencing input: peripheral blood. The receptors stem from a man between 70 and 80 years old who had recovered from COVID-19. Both conserved end residues are part of each CDR3. A D gene is named only where the DNA matches it firmly. Only some rows state a clone size, as once, few, many or a class for expanded clones.

d_gene: NA
v_gene: TRBV4-1
abundance: NA
j_gene: TRBJ2-3
CDR3nt: TGCGCCAGCAGCCAAGATTGGGGGCGCACAGATACGCAGTATTTT
CDR3aa: CASSQDWGRTDTQYF

d_gene: NA
v_gene: TRBV5-8
abundance: NA
j_gene: TRBJ1-5
CDR3nt: TGTGCCAGCAGCTCCGGAGGGCGAACTCAGCCCCAGCATTTT
CDR3aa: CASSSGGRTQPQHF

d_gene: TRBD1
v_gene: TRBV28
abundance: NA
j_gene: TRBJ2-7
CDR3nt: TGTGCCAGCAGTTTCCCGGGACAGGGGAGGCACGAGCAGTACTTC
CDR3aa: CASSFPGQGRHEQYF

d_gene: NA
v_gene: TRBV18
abundance: NA
j_gene: TRBJ2-7
CDR3nt: TGTGCCAGCTCACCAAGCTTCGGGGTCCCGCAAGACGAGCAGTACTTC
CDR3aa: CASSPSFGVPQDEQYF

d_gene: TRBD2
v_gene: TRBV6-5
abundance: few
j_gene: TRBJ2-2
CDR3nt: TGTGCCAGCAGTTATTTGACTAGCGGGACGAGTTTGTTTTTT
CDR3aa: CASSYLTSGTSLFF

d_gene: TRBD1
v_gene: TRBV18
abundance: once
j_gene: TRBJ2-5
CDR3nt: TGTGCCAGCTCACCAGACTCCTGGGACAGACAAGAGACCCAGTACTTC
CDR3aa: CASSPDSWDRQETQYF

d_gene: TRBD2
v_gene: TRBV9
abundance: NA
j_gene: TRBJ2-4
CDR3nt: TGTGCCAGCAGCGACCGTCCGGGAGGGCCAAAAAACATTCAGTACTTC
CDR3aa: CASSDRPGGPKNIQYF

d_gene: TRBD1
v_gene: TRBV9
abundance: NA
j_gene: TRBJ1-4
CDR3nt: TGTGCCAGCAGCGTCGGTCCGGGACAGGCTGCTGAAAAACTGTTTTTT
CDR3aa: CASSVGPGQAAEKLFF

d_gene: NA
v_gene: TRBV10-2
abundance: NA
j_gene: TRBJ2-7
CDR3nt: TGCGCCAGCAGCCGAGGGGACACTACCTACGAGCAGTACTTC
CDR3aa: CASSRGDTTYEQYF

d_gene: TRBD1
v_gene: TRBV5-1
abundance: NA
j_gene: TRBJ2-2
CDR3nt: TGCGCCAGCAGTTTTACCGGGACAGCGAACACCGGGGAGCTGTTTTTT
CDR3aa: CASSFTGTANTGELFF

d_gene: NA
v_gene: TRBV19
abundance: NA
j_gene: TRBJ2-7
CDR3nt: TGTGCCAGTAGTCGGGCGGGGGCCGCCTACGAGCAGTACTTC
CDR3aa: CASSRAGAAYEQYF

d_gene: TRBD2
v_gene: TRBV19
abundance: NA
j_gene: TRBJ2-7
CDR3nt: TGTGCCAGTAGTATAGATAGCGGGAGGGCCTACGAGCAGTACTTC
CDR3aa: CASSIDSGRAYEQYF

d_gene: NA
v_gene: TRBV19
abundance: NA
j_gene: TRBJ2-2
CDR3nt: TGTGCCAGTAGTGAGACTCTATCGAACACCGGGGAGCTGTTTTTT
CDR3aa: CASSETLSNTGELFF

d_gene: TRBD1
v_gene: TRBV25-1
abundance: NA
j_gene: TRBJ1-2
CDR3nt: TGTGCCAGCACTGGGACAGCTAACTATGGCTACACCTTC
CDR3aa: CASTGTANYGYTF

d_gene: NA
v_gene: TRBV18
abundance: once
j_gene: TRBJ1-5
CDR3nt: TGTGCCAGCTCACCTCCTGCGGGGGCAGGTCAGCCCCAGCATTTT
CDR3aa: CASSPPAGAGQPQHF

d_gene: NA
v_gene: TRBV5-1
abundance: NA
j_gene: TRBJ1-6
CDR3nt: TGCGCCAGCAGCTTGGAAGGGGGATGGGGTAATTCACCCCTCCACTTT
CDR3aa: CASSLEGGWGNSPLHF

d_gene: TRBD1
v_gene: TRBV19
abundance: NA
j_gene: TRBJ1-3
CDR3nt: TGTGCCAGTAAAATGACAGGGACTGGAAACACCATATATTTT
CDR3aa: CASKMTGTGNTIYF

d_gene: NA
v_gene: TRBV5-6
abundance: NA
j_gene: TRBJ2-5
CDR3nt: TGTGCCAGCAGCCCCGGACCCCCGGGGTTGGAGACCCAGTACTTC
CDR3aa: CASSPGPPGLETQYF

d_gene: NA
v_gene: TRBV10-3
abundance: many
j_gene: TRBJ1-1
CDR3nt: TGTGCCATCAGTGAAGGCAGGGCGAAGTACACTGAAGCTTTCTTT
CDR3aa: CAISEGRAKYTEAFF

d_gene: TRBD1
v_gene: TRBV6-1
abundance: few
j_gene: TRBJ1-5
CDR3nt: TGTGCCAGCAGTGAATTGCGGACAGGGGGCGGGCAGCCCCAGCATTTT
CDR3aa: CASSELRTGGGQPQHF

d_gene: NA
v_gene: TRBV7-8
abundance: many
j_gene: TRBJ1-4
CDR3nt: TGTGCCAGCAGCGCTACAGGGATTCTAGATGAAAAACTGTTTTTT
CDR3aa: CASSATGILDEKLFF

d_gene: NA
v_gene: TRBV28
abundance: NA
j_gene: TRBJ2-1
CDR3nt: TGTGCCAGCACCCTAGCGAACTACAATGAGCAGTTCTTC
CDR3aa: CASTLANYNEQFF

d_gene: TRBD2
v_gene: TRBV4-3
abundance: NA
j_gene: TRBJ2-1
CDR3nt: TGCGCCAGCAGCCTAACGGGACAAAGAGGGCTAGCGGGGATTCGGCAGTTCTTC
CDR3aa: CASSLTGQRGLAGIRQFF

d_gene: NA
v_gene: TRBV7-6
abundance: NA
j_gene: TRBJ2-3
CDR3nt: TGTGCCAGCAGCTTATGGACGGGGACAGATACGCAGTATTTT
CDR3aa: CASSLWTGTDTQYF

d_gene: NA
v_gene: TRBV5-1
abundance: NA
j_gene: TRBJ2-7
CDR3nt: TGCGCCAGCAGCTTGGGTCACAGTAATTACGAGCAGTACTTC
CDR3aa: CASSLGHSNYEQYF

d_gene: TRBD2
v_gene: TRBV6-6
abundance: NA
j_gene: TRBJ2-5
CDR3nt: TGTGCCAGCAGCCCGAGCGGGAGAGAAGAGACCCAGTACTTC
CDR3aa: CASSPSGREETQYF

d_gene: NA
v_gene: TRBV6-5
abundance: NA
j_gene: TRBJ1-5
CDR3nt: TGTGCCAGCAGTACACGACAGGATGGCAATCAGCCCCAGCATTTT
CDR3aa: CASSTRQDGNQPQHF

d_gene: NA
v_gene: TRBV27
abundance: once
j_gene: TRBJ2-7
CDR3nt: TGTGCCAGCAGTTTATTAGCAACAGGGGAGCAGTACTTC
CDR3aa: CASSLLATGEQYF

d_gene: TRBD2
v_gene: TRBV11-2
abundance: NA
j_gene: TRBJ2-3
CDR3nt: TGTGCCAGCAGCACGAACGGACTAGCGGGGAACACAGATACGCAGTATTTT
CDR3aa: CASSTNGLAGNTDTQYF

d_gene: TRBD2
v_gene: TRBV7-2
abundance: NA
j_gene: TRBJ2-2
CDR3nt: TGTGCCAGCAGCTTAATGGGACTAGCGCAAACCGGGGAGCTGTTTTTT
CDR3aa: CASSLMGLAQTGELFF

d_gene: NA
v_gene: TRBV6-5
abundance: NA
j_gene: TRBJ2-3
CDR3nt: TGTGCCAGCAGTTACTCTGCGGGGTCTGATACGCAGTATTTT
CDR3aa: CASSYSAGSDTQYF

d_gene: TRBD1
v_gene: TRBV27
abundance: few
j_gene: TRBJ1-6
CDR3nt: TGTGCCAGCAGTAGGGGGGACAGGAATAATTCACCCCTCCACTTT
CDR3aa: CASSRGDRNNSPLHF

d_gene: NA
v_gene: TRBV28
abundance: once
j_gene: TRBJ2-3
CDR3nt: TGTGCCACCCTTGGGGGGGCGGTAGATACGCAGTATTTT
CDR3aa: CATLGGAVDTQYF

d_gene: TRBD1
v_gene: TRBV5-1
abundance: NA
j_gene: TRBJ2-2
CDR3nt: TGCGCCAGCAGCTCGACAGGGGTTCAATCCGGGGAGCTGTTTTTT
CDR3aa: CASSSTGVQSGELFF

d_gene: TRBD1
v_gene: TRBV9
abundance: NA
j_gene: TRBJ1-3
CDR3nt: TGTGCCAGCAGCGTTTGGGGACAGAACACCATATATTTT
CDR3aa: CASSVWGQNTIYF

d_gene: NA
v_gene: TRBV6-5
abundance: NA
j_gene: TRBJ2-7
CDR3nt: TGTGCCAGCGGTTACATTTACTACGAGCAGTACTTC
CDR3aa: CASGYIYYEQYF

d_gene: TRBD1
v_gene: TRBV28
abundance: few
j_gene: TRBJ2-7
CDR3nt: TGTGCCAGCAGCCTAGGGGGACAGCCCTACGAGCAGTACTTC
CDR3aa: CASSLGGQPYEQYF

d_gene: NA
v_gene: TRBV12-3/TRBV12-4
abundance: few
j_gene: TRBJ2-7
CDR3nt: TGTGCCAGCAGTACCCAGGGGGGCTACGAGCAGTACTTC
CDR3aa: CASSTQGGYEQYF

d_gene: NA
v_gene: TRBV3-1/TRBV3-2
abundance: NA
j_gene: TRBJ2-7
CDR3nt: TGTGCCAGCAGCCGACATTCCGAGCAGTACTTC
CDR3aa: CASSRHSEQYF

d_gene: TRBD1
v_gene: TRBV11-3
abundance: NA
j_gene: TRBJ2-7
CDR3nt: TGTGCCAGCAGCGCCGGGACAGCTGGGGCCGAGCAGTACTTC
CDR3aa: CASSAGTAGAEQYF

d_gene: NA
v_gene: TRBV3-1/TRBV3-2
abundance: NA
j_gene: TRBJ2-5
CDR3nt: TGTGCCAGCAGCCCAGGGGTCAGCCAAGAGACCCAGTACTTC
CDR3aa: CASSPGVSQETQYF

d_gene: NA
v_gene: TRBV2
abundance: NA
j_gene: TRBJ1-5
CDR3nt: TGTGCCAGCAGTGAAACCGAGACAGACGATGGGCCCCAGCATTTT
CDR3aa: CASSETETDDGPQHF

d_gene: TRBD2
v_gene: TRBV7-9
abundance: few
j_gene: TRBJ2-1
CDR3nt: TGTGCCAGCAGCTTAGCGGACCGGCCTAGCGGGAGATACAATGAGCAGTTCTTC
CDR3aa: CASSLADRPSGRYNEQFF

d_gene: TRBD2
v_gene: TRBV4-1
abundance: NA
j_gene: TRBJ2-1
CDR3nt: TGCGCCAGCAGCCAAGTACGGACTAGCGGGAGCAATGAGCAGTTCTTC
CDR3aa: CASSQVRTSGSNEQFF

d_gene: NA
v_gene: TRBV7-2
abundance: NA
j_gene: TRBJ1-2
CDR3nt: TGTGCCAGCAGCTTAGTTGCGGCGGCCGTCACCTTC
CDR3aa: CASSLVAAAVTF